One and the same sample provided the 32 T cell receptor beta chains below, sequenced in a study of blood T cell repertoires in COVID-19. Using immunoSEQ multiplex PCR, the repertoire was profiled, and TCRdb retains in-frame clones only, with some absent. The repertoire holds some 290,000 clones, with roughly 80% as singletons. The material sequenced was peripheral blood. The receptor source for this set is a man in his 60s who had recovered from COVID-19.

The chain carries TRBV24-1 and TRBJ2-3, with D maybe TRBD1 (7 bases). Between the trimmed V and J ends, which lost 3 bases and 2 bases, there was a span of 14 bases. The length of the CDR3 is 16 residues. Germline CDR1 and CDR2: KGHDR and SFDVKD. CDR3 nucleotide sequence: TGTGCCACCAGTGATCCCGACAGGGAGGCCACAGATACGCAGTATTTT. It specifies CATSDPDREATDTQYF.

This chain joins TRBV5-4 and TRBJ2-5, with 9 nucleotides matching TRBD2. Germline CDR1 reads SGHNT; CDR2 reads YYREEE (reference sequence). CDR3 length: 15 amino acids. V trimming: 5 bases; J trimming: 5 bases; junction bases outside the gene matches: 10. The CDR3 protein is CASSPAQSGGETQYF. CDR3 nucleotides: TGTGCCAGCAGTCCTGCGCAGAGCGGGGGGGAGACCCAGTACTTC.

This chain links TRBV5-4 with TRBJ1-1, with 10 bases matching TRBD1. From germline, CDR1 is SGHNT and CDR2 YYREEE (reference sequence). Trimming removed 0 bases from V and 10 bases from J; junction bases left unmatched: 6. The CDR3 sequence is 14 residues long. The CDR3 sequence: CASSLELGQGRAFF. The CDR3 nucleotides read TGTGCCAGCAGCTTGGAGCTGGGACAGGGGAGAGCTTTCTTT.

The gene calls are TRBV4-1 and TRBJ1-1; tentatively, D is TRBD1 (6 bases). Trimming shortened V by 4 bases and J by 5 bases, and 14 bases separated the two germline ends. CDR1 is MGHRA, CDR2 YSYEKL, per germline. The CDR3 covers 14 residues. The CDR3 region is CASSLAQGRTEAFF. For the CDR3, the DNA is TGCGCCAGCAGCCTAGCACAGGGAAGAACTGAAGCTTTCTTT.

The rearrangement uses TRBV27 and TRBJ1-1; TRBD1 agrees at 8 bases. The CDR3 sequence is 14 residues long. V trimming: 7 bases; J trimming: 4 bases; junction bases outside the gene matches: 8. The germline V gene has CDR1 MNHEY and CDR2 SMNVEV (reference sequence). For the CDR3, the DNA is TGTGCCAGCACTCTAGGACAGGGAGGCACTGAAGCTTTCTTT. Translated, it gives CASTLGQGGTEAFF.

The J gene is TRBJ2-1, the V gene TRBV6-4, with TRBD2 identical over 8 bases. V dropped 3 bases and J dropped 0; count of bases not matched to a gene: 7. The germline gives CDR1 MRHNA, CDR2 SNTAGT. The CDR3 is made up of 17 amino acids. The DNA of the CDR3 is TGTGCCAGCAGTGAGGCTAGCGGGTTCAGCTCCTACAATGAGCAGTTCTTC. Its translation: CASSEASGFSSYNEQFF.

The V gene is TRBV6-5, the J gene TRBJ2-7; 7 bases fit TRBD2. CDR3 size: 15 residues. With 4 bases clipped from V and 0 bases from J, the junction kept 6 bases outside the gene matches. Germline lookup yields CDR1 MNHEY and CDR2 SVGAGI. CDR3 amino acids: CASSSLSGISYEQYF. The CDR3 region has the DNA TGTGCCAGCAGTTCTCTAAGCGGGATCTCCTACGAGCAGTACTTC.

In DNA form, the CDR3 reads TGTGCCAGCAGCGTAGCGGCAGGCCGCGCAGACACCATATATTTT. It specifies CASSVAAGRADTIYF. This chain joins TRBV9 and TRBJ1-3, with D uncertain. Germline CDR1 SGDLS, CDR2 YYNGEE. The CDR3 totals 15 residues. Trimming removed 0 bases from V and 8 bases from J, with 15 bases in between.

The chain is built from TRBV5-8 and TRBJ1-6; 7 nucleotides agree with TRBD1. Germline loops: CDR1 SGHTS, CDR2 YDEGEE. V gave up 1 base and J gave up 7 bases; unmatched junction bases: 5. This CDR3 is built from 15 residues. CDR3 sequence: CASSLKNRGNSPLHF. CDR3 coding DNA: TGTGCCAGCAGCTTGAAAAACAGGGGCAATTCACCCCTCCACTTT.

The chain couples TRBV6-5 to TRBJ2-1, with D hard to call. CDR3 length equals 12 residues. Deletions cut 2 bases from V and 9 bases from J, with 8 bases between. Germline V gene lookup returns CDR1 MNHEY and CDR2 SVGAGI. CDR3 bases: TGTGCCAGCAGTTACCCGCCAGGTGAGCAGTTCTTC. Translation gives CASSYPPGEQFF.

This sequence joins TRBV28 and TRBJ1-1; D gene unclear. V was trimmed by 2 bases and J by 4 bases, leaving 11 bases between them. Germline-derived CDR1 and CDR2 are MDHEN and SYDVKM. The CDR3 spans 14 residues. The CDR3 here is CASSLIGSGTEAFF. In nucleotides, the CDR3 is TGTGCCAGCAGTTTAATAGGGAGTGGCACTGAAGCTTTCTTT.

The chain joins TRBV2 to TRBJ1-2, with D maybe TRBD1 (6 bases). CDR3 length: 14 amino acids. Germline V CDR1 and CDR2: SNHLY, FYNNEI. V was pared by 2 bases and J by 4 bases, with 11 bases between. CDR3 sequence: CASSETGFGYGYTF. CDR3 nucleotides: TGTGCCAGCAGTGAAACAGGGTTCGGCTATGGCTACACCTTC. Complete variable domain (other parts from reference TRBV2 and TRBJ1-2): EPEVTQTPSHQVTQMGQEVILRCVPISNHLYFYWYRQILGQKVEFLVSFYNNEISEKSEIFDDQFSVERPDGSNFTLKIRSTKLEDSAMYFCASSETGFGYGYTFGSGTRLTVV.

V gene TRBV30 combines with J gene TRBJ1-3; D gene uncertain. In germline, CDR1 is GTSNPN, CDR2 SVGIG (reference sequence). This CDR3 is 18 amino acids long. Trimming cost V 5 bases and J 4 bases, with 27 bases left between them. CDR3 sequence (DNA): TGTGCCTGGGGGCGCGGAACCACTAGCAAGGATGTCGGAAACACCATATATTTT. Amino acid sequence: CAWGRGTTSKDVGNTIYF.

This sequence joins TRBV2 and TRBJ2-1; 10 positions agree with TRBD1. Per germline, CDR1 SNHLY and CDR2 FYNNEI. Unmatched junction bases numbered 8, after V lost 7 bases and J lost 5 bases. The CDR3 totals 15 residues. The CDR3 DNA sequence: TGTGCCAGCACTATGGGACAGGGGACTCACAATGAGCAGTTCTTC. Translated, it gives CASTMGQGTHNEQFF.

The chain combines TRBV27 with TRBJ2-1; D unresolved. The CDR3 totals 14 residues. Germline CDR1 and CDR2: MNHEY and SMNVEV (reference sequence). Trimming removed 5 bases at V and 13 bases at J, with 21 bases between. This CDR3 reads CASSPHQYSPGQFF. CDR3 DNA: TGTGCCAGCAGTCCCCACCAATATAGTCCGGGTCAGTTCTTC.

This clone was detected once. The chain joins TRBV7-9 to TRBJ1-2; D not certain. Per the germline V gene, CDR1 is SEHNR and CDR2 is FQNEAQ (reference sequence). This CDR3 contains 13 residues. V lost 2 bases and J lost 8, with 12 bases in between. The CDR3 protein is CASSLRRLEGYTF. The CDR3, as DNA: TGTGCCAGCAGCTTAAGGAGGTTGGAGGGCTACACCTTC.

The chain joins TRBV27 to TRBJ2-7; 7 bases match TRBD2. This CDR3 is built from 14 residues. V trimming: 6 bases; J trimming: 7 bases; junction bases outside the gene matches: 12. In germline, CDR1 is MNHEY, CDR2 SMNVEV (reference sequence). The CDR3 DNA sequence: TGTGCCAGCAGCTTGGGGTACCAGCGGGGAGAGCAGTACTTC. This translates into CASSLGYQRGEQYF.

This chain uses TRBV2 with TRBJ2-5; D is undetermined. Trimming took off 1 base at V and 1 base at J, with 7 bases between the two ends. The CDR3 has 14 residues. Germline CDR1 reads SNHLY; CDR2 reads FYNNEI. The CDR3 here is CASSEVRSQETQYF. CDR3 sequence (DNA): TGTGCCAGCAGTGAAGTGAGGTCCCAAGAGACCCAGTACTTC.

J is TRBJ1-4 and V is TRBV6-1; D is unresolved. The V gene lost 4 bases and the J gene lost 0 bases, with 12 bases spanning the gap. The germline V gene encodes CDR1 MNHNS and CDR2 SASEGT. This CDR3 region has 16 residues. CDR3 nucleotide sequence: TGTGCCAGCAGTGGGCTGACACTCGCAACTAATGAAAAACTGTTTTTT. Translating it yields CASSGLTLATNEKLFF.

The rearrangement links TRBV5-6 to TRBJ2-7, with D possibly being TRBD2 (5 bases). V was cut by 5 bases and J by 1 base, with 19 bases left in between. This CDR3 spans 16 amino acids. CDR1 SGHDT and CDR2 YYEEEE come from the germline V gene. Written as DNA, the CDR3 is TGTGCCAGCAGTTCCCGAGGGCGATTTTTATCCTACGAGCAGTACTTC. This encodes CASSSRGRFLSYEQYF.

This chain links TRBV2 with TRBJ2-1; the D gene is possibly TRBD2 (6 bases). CDR3 length: 13 amino acids. Trimming took 6 bases from V and 5 from J, leaving 11 bases between them. Per the germline V gene, CDR1 is SNHLY and CDR2 is FYNNEI. The CDR3 sequence: CASSTRGDNEQFF. The CDR3 DNA reads as TGTGCCAGCAGCACCCGCGGGGACAATGAGCAGTTCTTC.

This chain's CDR3 is CASSHGQGSLSRGEQYF. In nucleotides, the CDR3 is TGTGCCAGCAGCCATGGACAGGGTAGTCTATCCCGGGGCGAGCAGTACTTC. The chain recombines TRBV14 with TRBJ2-7; 8 positions match TRBD1. The CDR3 covers 17 residues. Germline V gene sequence: CDR1 SGHDN, CDR2 FVKESK. V gave up 3 bases and J gave up 6 bases; unmatched junction bases: 16.

The chain joins TRBV10-3 to TRBJ1-1, with D possibly being TRBD1 (6 bases). This CDR3 is 18 amino acids long. Trimming took 2 bases from V and 5 from J, leaving 24 bases between them. Germline V gene sequence: CDR1 ENHRY, CDR2 SYGVKD. CDR3 sequence: CAISEGNWGHRAGTEAFF. In DNA, the CDR3 is TGTGCCATCAGTGAGGGTAATTGGGGCCACAGGGCCGGGACTGAAGCTTTCTTT.

This chain connects TRBV7-7 to TRBJ2-3, with 15 bases that match TRBD2. The CDR3 totals 15 residues. The V and J ends lost 4 bases and 7 bases, in that order; junction bases with no gene match: 3. Germline CDR1 reads SSHAT; CDR2 reads FNYEAQ (reference sequence). The CDR3 DNA reads TGTGCCAGCAGCTCCGGACTAGCGGGAGGGAATACGCAGTATTTT. Protein: CASSSGLAGGNTQYF.

The J gene is TRBJ1-4, the V gene TRBV19; tentatively, D is TRBD1 (6 bases). This CDR3 contains 14 residues. Trimming removed 6 bases at V and 3 bases at J, with 11 bases between. Germline V gene lookup returns CDR1 LNHDA and CDR2 SQIVND (reference sequence). CDR3 protein: CASSTGWANEKLFF. CDR3 DNA: TGTGCCAGTAGCACAGGGTGGGCTAATGAAAAACTGTTTTTT.

V is TRBV19 and J is TRBJ1-5; 7 nucleotides agree with TRBD1. Germline values: CDR1 LNHDA, CDR2 SQIVND (reference sequence). The CDR3 extends over 15 amino acids. V lost 7 bases and J lost 3; bases outside the gene matches: 9. The CDR3 reads CASTSDRSFNQPQHF. The CDR3 region has the DNA TGTGCCAGTACCTCGGACAGGTCATTCAATCAGCCCCAGCATTTT.

V and J are TRBV7-2 and TRBJ2-4, with D perhaps TRBD1 (6 bases). CDR3 length: 17 amino acids. Germline loops: CDR1 SGHTA, CDR2 FQGNSA. Deletions cut 5 bases from V and 0 bases from J, with 17 bases between. CDR3 amino acids: CASSATGSGLAKNIQYF. CDR3 in DNA: TGTGCCAGCAGCGCTACAGGGAGTGGGCTAGCCAAAAACATTCAGTACTTC. Full variable domain (rest looked up from reference TRBV7-2 and TRBJ2-4): GAGVSQSPSNKVTEKGKDVELRCDPISGHTALYWYRQSLGQGLEFLIYFQGNSAPDKSGLPSDRFSAERTGGSVSTLTIQRTQQEDSAVYLCASSATGSGLAKNIQYFGAGTRLSVL.

The CDR3 DNA follows: TGTGCCAGCAGTCAGGACAGGGTCTCTGGAAACACCATATATTTT. It specifies CASSQDRVSGNTIYF. The chain couples TRBV28 to TRBJ1-3; 8 nucleotides align to TRBD1. CDR1 and CDR2 (germline): MDHEN, SYDVKM. The CDR3 runs 15 residues. V dropped 5 bases and J dropped 0; count of bases not matched to a gene: 3.

The gene calls are TRBV25-1 and TRBJ2-7; the match to TRBD2 covers 11 bases. J gave up 1 base and V 7 bases, and 9 bases lay outside the gene matches. The CDR3 totals 16 residues. Germline loops: CDR1 MGHDK, CDR2 SYGVNS. CDR3 protein: CASNGLGLAASYEQYF. The CDR3 bases are TGTGCCAGCAATGGCCTGGGACTAGCGGCATCCTACGAGCAGTACTTC.

The V and J genes are TRBV5-1 and TRBJ1-2; 7 bases agree with TRBD1. There are 15 residues in the CDR3. The V segment lost 4 bases and the J segment 5 bases; nucleotides outside the gene matches: 11. Germline-derived CDR1 and CDR2 are SGHRS and YFSETQ. This CDR3 reads CASSEPTGQGYGYTF. DNA of the CDR3: TGCGCCAGCAGCGAACCGACAGGGCAAGGGTATGGCTACACCTTC.

The rearrangement links TRBV2 to TRBJ2-3; tentative D call: TRBD2 (6 bases). This CDR3 has 15 residues. Germline-derived CDR1 and CDR2 are SNHLY and FYNNEI. V was trimmed by 7 bases and J by 0 bases, leaving 14 bases between them. This chain's CDR3 is CASMFREASTDTQYF. CDR3 bases: TGTGCCAGCATGTTTAGGGAGGCTAGCACAGATACGCAGTATTTT.

The chain links TRBV18 to TRBJ2-1; 11 nucleotides align to TRBD2. The CDR3 is 15 amino acids. CDR1 is KGHSH, CDR2 LQKENI, per germline. Losses at the gene ends were 4 bases for V and 6 bases for J; bases not matched to a gene: 5. The CDR3 DNA sequence: TGTGCCAGCTCACTCACCGGGACTAGCGGCAATGAGCAGTTCTTC. Translating gives CASSLTGTSGNEQFF.